Sequencing of this T cell receptor beta chain was carried out in a study of blood T cell repertoires in COVID-19. Deletions cut 2 bases from V and 6 bases from J, with 11 bases between. The length of the CDR3 is 15 residues. Looked up from germline, CDR1 is MNHEY and CDR2 is SVGAGI. Assay used: immunoSEQ multiplex PCR; TCRdb lists only in-frame clones, some missing. The profile shows more than 45,000 clones, 80% to 90% of them singletons. V and J are TRBV6-5 and TRBJ1-6, with D unresolved. This clonotype was sampled from a woman aged 80 or over with acute or convalescent COVID-19. Sequenced: peripheral blood. The CDR3 coding sequence is TGTGCCAGCAGTTACGACGGGGTACTTAATTCACCCCTCCACTTT. Translation: CASSYDGVLNSPLHF.